The 29 T cell receptor beta chains below come from one sample, sequenced in a study of T cells in Graves' hyperthyroidism and ophthalmopathy. Researchers took RNA transcripts and amplified the TCR beta CDR3 regions from them. When the TCR CDR3 underwent first-round RT-PCR, the HTBI primer set was used. TCRdb recomputed calls from the multiplex PCR reads with MiXCR, one row per CDR3 protein. The sample gives roughly 110,000 distinct CDR3 sequences, about 15% of which show up once; around two fifths is in the top ten. Source material: blood. The receptors were gathered from a woman between 45 and 60 years old with Graves' hyperthyroidism.

This clonotype was counted at least ten times. The chain has TRBV6-1 and TRBJ2-1; 9 nucleotides match TRBD1. The V and J ends lost 7 bases and 8 bases, in that order; junction bases with no gene match: 6. The germline V gene has CDR1 MNHNS and CDR2 SASEGT. CDR3 length equals 13 residues. CDR3 sequence (DNA): TGTGCCAGCACCGGGACAGGGTATTATGAGCAGTTCTTC. It codes for CASTGTGYYEQFF.

This clonotype was recorded many times. The rearrangement uses TRBV6-1 and TRBJ1-1; D uncertain. Trimming removed 1 base at V and 4 bases at J, with 10 bases between. The CDR3 runs to 14 residues. CDR1 is MNHNS, CDR2 SASEGT, per germline. CDR3 in amino acids: CASSEVLRGTEAFF. The CDR3 nucleotides are TGTGCCAGCAGTGAAGTCCTCCGGGGCACTGAAGCTTTCTTT.

The chain joins TRBV20-1 to TRBJ2-2; no reliable D call. The V end was cut by 3 bases, the J end by 2 bases, with 7 bases between. Germline V gene sequence: CDR1 DFQATT, CDR2 SNEGSKA (reference sequence). The CDR3 loop spans 13 amino acids. CDR3 DNA: TGCAGTGCTAGGGACCTAAACACCGGGGAGCTGTTTTTT. This codes for CSARDLNTGELFF.

This clonotype was detected only a few times. This chain uses TRBV20-1 with TRBJ2-4; 10 positions agree with TRBD1. Trimming cost V 2 bases and J 6 bases; bases outside gene matches: 4. The CDR3 runs 14 residues. Per germline, CDR1 DFQATT and CDR2 SNEGSKA (reference sequence). CDR3 in amino acids: CSARRTGGGNIQYF. The CDR3 bases are TGCAGTGCTAGAAGGACAGGGGGTGGAAACATTCAGTACTTC.

This clonotype came up many times. The chain's CDR3 is CASSLLGLAGDGELFF. CDR3 nucleotide sequence: TGTGCCAGCAGCTTACTGGGACTAGCGGGAGACGGGGAGCTGTTTTTT. The rearrangement joins TRBV11-2 to TRBJ2-2; 14 positions match TRBD2. CDR1 and CDR2 from the germline V gene are SGHAT and FQNNGV. The trim removed 2 bases at V and 7 bases at J, leaving 3 bases unmatched. The CDR3 runs 16 residues.

This chain uses TRBV30 with TRBJ2-2; D remains unclear. From germline, CDR1 is GTSNPN and CDR2 SVGIG (reference sequence). Trimming removed 3 bases at V and 0 bases at J, with 5 bases between. CDR3 length equals 13 residues. CDR3 loop: CAWRQSNTGELFF. The CDR3 DNA sequence: TGTGCCTGGAGACAGTCGAACACCGGGGAGCTGTTTTTT.

This clonotype was seen repeatedly, ten times or more. V usage is TRBV2 and J usage is TRBJ2-1, with 7 bases matching TRBD2. CDR3 length: 13 amino acids. The J segment lost 3 bases and the V segment lost 11 bases, leaving 7 bases of the junction unmatched. Germline assignment: CDR1 SNHLY and CDR2 FYNNEI. The CDR3 nucleotides read TGTGCCTTTGGGGAGGGCCTCTACAATGAGCAGTTCTTC. Translated, it gives CAFGEGLYNEQFF.

This clonotype came up a few times. The chain joins TRBV5-5 to TRBJ2-7; D ambiguous. CDR1 is SGHKS and CDR2 is YYEKEE in the germline V gene (reference sequence). CDR3 length: 14 amino acids. Trimming removed 2 bases from V and 2 bases from J, with 11 bases in between. CDR3 sequence (DNA): TGTGCCAGCAGCTTTCCGGACCCCACCTACGAGCAGTACTTC. It yields the protein CASSFPDPTYEQYF. The whole variable domain, filled in from reference TRBV5-5 and TRBJ2-7, reads DAGVTQSPTHLIKTRGQQVTLRCSPISGHKSVSWYQQVLGQGPQFIFQYYEKEERGRGNFPDRFSARQFPNYSSELNVNALLLGDSALYLCASSFPDPTYEQYFGPGTRLTVT.

This clonotype came up many times. The chain has TRBV20-1 and TRBJ1-1; no clear D. V lost 3 bases to trimming and J lost 5 bases, with 13 bases between them. Germline V gene data show CDR1 as DFQATT and CDR2 as SNEGSKA (reference sequence). The CDR3 contains 13 residues. The CDR3 sequence is CSARIGIGTEAFF. The CDR3 DNA follows: TGCAGTGCTAGGATTGGGATTGGTACTGAAGCTTTCTTT.

The chain carries TRBV4-2 and TRBJ1-2; 7 bases map to TRBD1. The CDR3 runs 16 residues. CDR1 and CDR2 (germline): LGHNA, YNFKEQ. Germline trimming cut 2 bases from V and 7 bases from J; bases unmatched to any gene: 13. The CDR3 DNA follows: TGTGCCAGCAGCCAAAGGGTGCCAGGGGGGCTCGGTGGCTACACCTTC. Translating it yields CASSQRVPGGLGGYTF.

At least ten counts were recorded for this clonotype. The chain uses TRBV20-1 and TRBJ2-5, with D hard to call. V was cut by 3 bases and J by 3 bases, with 8 bases left in between. The CDR3 has 12 amino acids. CDR1 and CDR2 (germline): DFQATT, SNEGSKA (reference sequence). For the CDR3, the DNA is TGCAGTGCTAGTTGGCAGGAAGAGACCCAGTACTTC. This gives the protein CSASWQEETQYF.

This clonotype turned up a few times. This chain uses TRBV4-1 with TRBJ2-2; D gene ambiguous. This CDR3 is built from 14 residues. V lost 1 base, J lost 6 bases, and 9 bases lay in between. Germline CDR1 and CDR2: MGHRA and YSYEKL. DNA for the CDR3: TGCGCCAGCAGCCAAGTCCGTTACGCCGGGGAGCTGTTTTTT. Protein product: CASSQVRYAGELFF.

V is TRBV6-1 and J is TRBJ2-3, with D perhaps TRBD2 (5 bases). CDR1 and CDR2 from the germline V gene are MNHNS and SASEGT. V gave up 5 bases and J gave up 2 bases, with 20 bases separating them. CDR3 length: 17 amino acids. The CDR3 loop is CASSLKDGLIYTDTQYF. DNA for the CDR3: TGTGCCAGCAGTCTCAAGGACGGACTCATTTACACAGATACGCAGTATTTT.

The chain has TRBV27 and TRBJ1-1, with D possibly matching TRBD1 (6 bases). V lost 3 bases and J 5 bases, leaving 10 bases between the germline ends. Germline lookup yields CDR1 MNHEY and CDR2 SMNVEV (reference sequence). The CDR3 is 13 residues long. As DNA, the CDR3 is TGTGCCAGCAGTTTTAGGGGGGGTACTGAAGCTTTCTTT. This gives the protein CASSFRGGTEAFF.

The sample holds many counts of this clonotype. This chain joins TRBV2 and TRBJ2-7; 12 positions match TRBD2. V gave up 5 bases and J gave up 9 bases; unmatched junction bases: 5. The CDR3 has 13 amino acids. Germline loops: CDR1 SNHLY, CDR2 FYNNEI. DNA of the CDR3: TGTGCCAGCAGTCGGACTAGCGGGATTCGGCAGTACGTC. Translating gives CASSRTSGIRQYV.

This clonotype was observed many times. The rearrangement joins TRBV20-1 to TRBJ2-3; 9 nucleotides align to TRBD2. Germline loops: CDR1 DFQATT, CDR2 SNEGSKA (reference sequence). The ends lost 5 bases at V and 4 bases at J; junction bases unmatched: 10. The CDR3 has 15 residues. This CDR3 reads CSAPRHSGSPDTQYF. CDR3 in DNA: TGCAGTGCTCCAAGGCATAGCGGGAGTCCAGATACGCAGTATTTT.

This chain links TRBV28 with TRBJ2-5, with D possibly matching TRBD1 (6 bases). Germline lookup yields CDR1 MDHEN and CDR2 SYDVKM. The CDR3 is 14 amino acids. Trimming took 5 bases from V and 4 from J, leaving 14 bases between them. CDR3 protein: CASSPIGGSETQYF. For the CDR3, the DNA is TGTGCCAGCAGTCCAATAGGGGGTTCAGAGACCCAGTACTTC.

This clonotype has a count of ten or more. The chain is built from TRBV19 and TRBJ1-2; 7 bases line up with TRBD1. The germline V gene has CDR1 LNHDA and CDR2 SQIVND (reference sequence). Germline trimming cut 5 bases from V and 3 bases from J; bases unmatched to any gene: 6. The CDR3 spans 14 residues. The CDR3 sequence: CASSAGTAYYGYTF. CDR3 in DNA: TGTGCCAGTAGTGCGGGGACAGCGTACTATGGCTACACCTTC.

There are a few counts of this clonotype. This sequence joins TRBV6-1 and TRBJ2-7, with a tentative D call TRBD2 (6 bases). Per germline, CDR1 MNHNS and CDR2 SASEGT. V was shortened by 3 bases and J by 3 bases, with 9 bases between the two germline ends. This CDR3 is built from 13 residues. The CDR3 DNA sequence: TGTGCCAGCAGTGACATGGGGGGCTACGAGCAGTACGTC. As protein: CASSDMGGYEQYV.

This clonotype was recorded many times. The chain employs TRBV7-8 and TRBJ2-7; TRBD2 agrees at 12 bases. From germline, CDR1 is SGHVS and CDR2 FQNEAQ. The CDR3 is 15 amino acids. V shed 5 bases and J 3 bases; nucleotides not matched to a gene: 5. CDR3 sequence (DNA): TGTGCCAGCAGCATCCAGACTAGCGGGAGCTACGAGCAGTACTTC. Its translation: CASSIQTSGSYEQYF. Complete variable domain (other parts from reference TRBV7-8 and TRBJ2-7): GAGVSQSPRYKVAKRGQDVALRCDPISGHVSLFWYQQALGQGPEFLTYFQNEAQLDKSGLPSDRFFAERPEGSVSTLKIQRTQQEDSAVYLCASSIQTSGSYEQYFGPGTRLTVT.

This clonotype has a handful of counts. The chain recombines TRBV4-1 with TRBJ2-3; 10 bases line up with TRBD2. The CDR3 spans 16 residues. The V segment lost 1 base and the J segment 6 bases; nucleotides outside the gene matches: 7. Germline V gives CDR1 MGHRA, CDR2 YSYEKL. CDR3 nucleotides: TGCGCCAGCAGCCAAGGGACTAGCGGCCCCCTGGATACGCAGTATTTT. This translates into CASSQGTSGPLDTQYF.

This clonotype was detected ten times or more. This chain joins TRBV30 and TRBJ2-7; D is undetermined. The length of the CDR3 is 14 residues. CDR1 is GTSNPN and CDR2 is SVGIG in the germline V gene (reference sequence). Trimming stripped 0 bases from V and 0 bases from J, with 9 bases between. The CDR3 bases are TGTGCCTGGAGTGTATTACGGTTCTCCTACGAGCAGTACTTC. The encoded protein is CAWSVLRFSYEQYF.

This clonotype has ten or more counts. The chain combines TRBV20-1 with TRBJ2-3, with TRBD2 matching over 11 bases. The V segment lost 0 bases and the J segment 4 bases; nucleotides outside the gene matches: 3. Per the germline V gene, CDR1 is DFQATT and CDR2 is SNEGSKA (reference sequence). The CDR3 is 15 amino acids. The CDR3 here is CSARESSGRSDTQYF. CDR3 in DNA: TGCAGTGCTAGAGAATCTAGCGGGAGGTCAGATACGCAGTATTTT.

This clonotype was counted many times. J is TRBJ2-5 and V is TRBV7-2, with D possibly being TRBD1 (5 bases). From germline, CDR1 is SGHTA and CDR2 FQGNSA. The CDR3 extends over 14 amino acids. V dropped 1 base and J dropped 2 bases, with 8 bases sitting between them. The CDR3 nucleotides read TGTGCCAGCAGCTTAGATCAGGGACAAGAGACCCAGTACTTC. Its protein product is CASSLDQGQETQYF.

The chain combines TRBV6-1 with TRBJ2-3, with TRBD2 matching 9 bases. V shed 5 bases and J 3 bases; nucleotides not matched to a gene: 6. The CDR3 totals 15 residues. Germline V gives CDR1 MNHNS, CDR2 SASEGT. The CDR3 DNA follows: TGTGCCAGCAGTCGGGCGGGAGGGCCGACAGATACGCAGTATTTT. The encoded protein is CASSRAGGPTDTQYF.

V and J are TRBV6-1 and TRBJ2-5; 9 bases agree with TRBD2. The junction had 10 bases not matched to a gene; V was cut back by 7 bases and J by 4 bases. Germline assignment: CDR1 MNHNS and CDR2 SASEGT. The CDR3 has 15 residues. For the CDR3, the DNA is TGTGCCAGCACCAATAGCGGGAGTGCGAGAGAGACCCAGTACTTC. This translates into CASTNSGSARETQYF.

This clonotype has at least ten counts. V and J are TRBV28 and TRBJ2-7, with unresolved D. Trimming stripped 6 bases from V and 6 bases from J, with 12 bases between. The CDR3 covers 12 residues. Germline V gene sequence: CDR1 MDHEN, CDR2 SYDVKM. The CDR3 is CASSPTTGEQYV. The CDR3 DNA follows: TGTGCCAGCAGCCCGACAACGGGCGAGCAGTACGTC.

The sample holds a few counts of this clonotype. A clone one base away is much larger, so this may be a read error. This chain joins TRBV6-1 and TRBJ1-1; D call uncertain. The CDR3 loop spans 11 amino acids. Per the germline V gene, CDR1 is MNHNS and CDR2 is SASEGT. V lost 8 bases to trimming and J lost 4 bases, with 8 bases between them. The DNA for the CDR3 is TGTGCCAGCTATCCGGGCACTGAAGCTTTCTTT. It is translated as CASYPGTEAFF.

This clonotype was seen a single time. This chain joins TRBV11-2 and TRBJ2-1; TRBD2 aligns across 11 bases. Germline-derived CDR1 and CDR2 are SGHAT and FQNNGV. The CDR3 is made up of 14 amino acids. After removal of 7 bases from V and 6 bases from J, the junction contained 5 bases not matched to a gene. The CDR3 sequence: CASNPGLAVNEQFF. In nucleotides, the CDR3 is TGTGCCAGCAACCCGGGACTAGCGGTCAATGAGCAGTTCTTC.